This TCR beta chain stems from a study of T-cell memory formation after mild COVID-19. The TCR alpha and TCR beta cDNA libraries, bearing sample barcodes and UMIs, were generated by 5'RACE using constant-segment primers. TCRdb recomputed calls from the 5' RACE reads with MiXCR, one row per CDR3 protein. The sample lists fewer than 350,000 distinct CDR3 sequences; roughly 18% were seen once. Germline CDR1 SEHNR, CDR2 FQNEAQ (reference sequence). This CDR3 has 15 amino acids. Losses at the gene ends were 11 bases for V and 0 bases for J; bases not matched to a gene: 10. The sequenced sample consisted of PBMCs or a T cell subset sorted from them (not recorded which). The chain has TRBV7-9 and TRBJ2-3, with 8 bases matching TRBD2. This sequence originates from a man in his late teens or twenties who had mild COVID-19 (a few samples of this study predate the infection). Cell type and time point are not known. CDR3 sequence (DNA): TGTGCCCTATCCCAGCGGGGGCCTAGCACAGATACGCAGTATTTT. Its protein is CALSQRGPSTDTQYF. Supplemented by reference TRBV7-9 and TRBJ2-3, the full variable domain reads DTGVSQNPRHKITKRGQNVTFRCDPISEHNRLYWYRQTLGQGPEFLTYFQNEAQLEKSRLLSDRFSAERPKGSFSTLEIQRTEQGDSAMYLCALSQRGPSTDTQYFGPGTRLTVL.